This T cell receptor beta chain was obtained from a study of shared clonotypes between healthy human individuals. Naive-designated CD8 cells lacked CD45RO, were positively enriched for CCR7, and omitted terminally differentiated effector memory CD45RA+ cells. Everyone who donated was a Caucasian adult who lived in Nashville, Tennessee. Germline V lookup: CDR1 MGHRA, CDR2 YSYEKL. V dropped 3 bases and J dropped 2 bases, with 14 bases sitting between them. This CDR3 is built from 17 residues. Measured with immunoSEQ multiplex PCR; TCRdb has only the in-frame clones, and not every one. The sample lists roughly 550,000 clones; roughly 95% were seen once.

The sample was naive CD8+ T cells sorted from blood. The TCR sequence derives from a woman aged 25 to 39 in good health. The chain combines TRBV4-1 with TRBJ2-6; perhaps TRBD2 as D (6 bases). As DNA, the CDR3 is TGCGCCAGCAGCCATGATGGGGGGTTCGCTGGGGCCAACGTCCTGACTTTC. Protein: CASSHDGGFAGANVLTF.